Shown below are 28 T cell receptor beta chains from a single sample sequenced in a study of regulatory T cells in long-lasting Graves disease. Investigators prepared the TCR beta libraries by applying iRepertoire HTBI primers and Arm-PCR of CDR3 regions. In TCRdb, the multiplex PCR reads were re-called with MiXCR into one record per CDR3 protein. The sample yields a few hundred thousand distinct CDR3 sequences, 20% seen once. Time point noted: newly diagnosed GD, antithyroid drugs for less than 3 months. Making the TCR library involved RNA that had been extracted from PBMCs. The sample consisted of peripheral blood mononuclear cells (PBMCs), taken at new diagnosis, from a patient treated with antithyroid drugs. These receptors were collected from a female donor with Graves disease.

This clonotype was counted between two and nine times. Here the CDR3 reads CATSSAGTSGGTDTQYF. CDR3 nucleotides: TGTGCCACCAGTAGTGCCGGGACTAGCGGGGGGACAGATACGCAGTATTTT. The chain recombines TRBV24-1 with TRBJ2-3, with 15 bases lining up with TRBD2. CDR3 length: 17 residues. The V gene's germline CDR1 is KGHDR and CDR2 SFDVKD. V dropped 6 bases and J dropped 3; count of bases not matched to a gene: 6.

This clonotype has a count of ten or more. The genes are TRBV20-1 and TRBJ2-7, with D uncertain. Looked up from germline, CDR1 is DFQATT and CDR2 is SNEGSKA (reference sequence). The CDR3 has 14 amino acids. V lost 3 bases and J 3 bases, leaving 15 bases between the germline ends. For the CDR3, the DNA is TGCAGTGCTAGCGATCGACGGTACGTCTACGAGCAGTACTTC. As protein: CSASDRRYVYEQYF.

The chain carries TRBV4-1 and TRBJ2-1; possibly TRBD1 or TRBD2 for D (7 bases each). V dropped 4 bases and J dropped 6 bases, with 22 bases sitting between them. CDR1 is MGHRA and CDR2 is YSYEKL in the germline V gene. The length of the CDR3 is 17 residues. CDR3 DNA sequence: TGCGCCAGCAGCCGCGGGGCAGGGGGAGGGCCGGGCAATGAGCAGTTCTTC. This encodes CASSRGAGGGPGNEQFF.

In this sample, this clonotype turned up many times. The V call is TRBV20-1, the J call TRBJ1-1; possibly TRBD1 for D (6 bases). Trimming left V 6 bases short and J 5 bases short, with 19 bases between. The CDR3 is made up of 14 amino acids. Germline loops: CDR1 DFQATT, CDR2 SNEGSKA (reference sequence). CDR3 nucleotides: TGCAGTGCCTCAGCGGGGGGCTCTGAGACTGAAGCTTTCTTT. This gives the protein CSASAGGSETEAFF.

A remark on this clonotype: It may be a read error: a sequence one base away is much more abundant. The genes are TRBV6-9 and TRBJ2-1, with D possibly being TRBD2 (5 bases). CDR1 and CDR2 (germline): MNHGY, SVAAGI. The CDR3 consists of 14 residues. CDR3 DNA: TGTGCCAGCAGTTCCTTCATGGACGGGAATGGGCAGTTCTTC. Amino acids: CASSSFMDGNGQFF.

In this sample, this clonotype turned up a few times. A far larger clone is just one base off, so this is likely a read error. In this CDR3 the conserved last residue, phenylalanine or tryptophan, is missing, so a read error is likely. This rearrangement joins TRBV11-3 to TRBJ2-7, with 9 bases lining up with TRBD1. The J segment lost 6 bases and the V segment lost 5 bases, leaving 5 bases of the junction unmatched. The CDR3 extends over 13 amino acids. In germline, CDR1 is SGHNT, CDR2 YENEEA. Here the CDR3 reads CASSRDRAGEQYS. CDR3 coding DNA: TGTGCCAGCAGCCGGGACAGGGCAGGCGAGCAGTACTCC.

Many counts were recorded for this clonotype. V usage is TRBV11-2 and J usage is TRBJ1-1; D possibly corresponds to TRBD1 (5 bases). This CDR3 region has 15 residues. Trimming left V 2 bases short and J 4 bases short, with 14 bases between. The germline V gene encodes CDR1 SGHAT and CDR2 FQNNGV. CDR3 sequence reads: CASSLYKGGGTEAFF. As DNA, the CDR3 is TGTGCCAGCAGCTTATATAAGGGTGGGGGCACTGAAGCTTTCTTT.

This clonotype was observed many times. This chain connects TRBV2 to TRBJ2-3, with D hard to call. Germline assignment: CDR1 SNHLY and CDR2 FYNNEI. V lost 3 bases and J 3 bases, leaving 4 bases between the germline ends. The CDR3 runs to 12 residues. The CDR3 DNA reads TGTGCCAGCAGTGAGCTGACAGATACGCAGTATTTT. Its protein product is CASSELTDTQYF.

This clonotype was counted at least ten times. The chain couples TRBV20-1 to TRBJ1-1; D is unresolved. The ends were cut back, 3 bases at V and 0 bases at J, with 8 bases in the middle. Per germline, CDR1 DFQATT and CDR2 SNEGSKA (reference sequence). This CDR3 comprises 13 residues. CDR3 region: CSASGKMNTEAFF. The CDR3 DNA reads TGCAGTGCTAGTGGTAAAATGAACACTGAAGCTTTCTTT.

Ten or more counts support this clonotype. The CDR3: CAVLSGSYEQYF. Here the CDR3 DNA reads TGTGCCGTCCTATCCGGGAGCTACGAGCAGTACTTC. This sequence joins TRBV10-3 and TRBJ2-7; D is possibly TRBD2 (6 bases). Germline V gene data show CDR1 as ENHRY and CDR2 as SYGVKD. V was cut by 11 bases and J by 3 bases, with 14 bases left in between. The CDR3 covers 12 residues.

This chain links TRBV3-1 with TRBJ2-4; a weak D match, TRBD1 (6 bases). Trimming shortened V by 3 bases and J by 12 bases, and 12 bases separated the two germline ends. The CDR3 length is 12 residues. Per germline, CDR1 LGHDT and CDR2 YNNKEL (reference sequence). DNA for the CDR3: TGTGCCAGCAGCCATAACCGGGACACTCAGTACTTC. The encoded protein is CASSHNRDTQYF. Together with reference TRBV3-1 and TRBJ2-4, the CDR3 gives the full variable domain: DTAVSQTPKYLVTQMGNDKSIKCEQNLGHDTMYWYKQDSKKFLKIMFSYNNKELIINETVPNRFSPKSPDKAHLNLHINSLELGDSAVYFCASSHNRDTQYFGAGTRLSVL.

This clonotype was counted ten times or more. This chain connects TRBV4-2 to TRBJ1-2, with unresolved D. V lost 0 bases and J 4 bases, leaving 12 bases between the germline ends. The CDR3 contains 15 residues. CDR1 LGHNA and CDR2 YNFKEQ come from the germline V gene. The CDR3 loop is CASSQEDQPAYGYTF. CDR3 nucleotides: TGTGCCAGCAGCCAAGAAGATCAGCCAGCCTATGGCTACACCTTC.

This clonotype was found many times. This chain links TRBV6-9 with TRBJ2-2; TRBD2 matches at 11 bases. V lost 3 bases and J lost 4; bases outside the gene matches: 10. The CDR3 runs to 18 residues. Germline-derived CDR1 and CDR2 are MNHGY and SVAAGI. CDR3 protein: CASSYGGLAGGITGELFF. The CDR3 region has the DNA TGTGCCAGCAGTTACGGCGGCCTAGCGGGAGGCATCACCGGGGAGCTGTTTTTT.

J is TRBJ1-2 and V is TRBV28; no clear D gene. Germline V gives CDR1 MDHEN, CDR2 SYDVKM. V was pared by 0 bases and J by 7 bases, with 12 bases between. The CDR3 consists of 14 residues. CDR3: CASSLWGGSGGYTF. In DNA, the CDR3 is TGTGCCAGCAGTTTATGGGGCGGGAGCGGTGGCTACACCTTC.

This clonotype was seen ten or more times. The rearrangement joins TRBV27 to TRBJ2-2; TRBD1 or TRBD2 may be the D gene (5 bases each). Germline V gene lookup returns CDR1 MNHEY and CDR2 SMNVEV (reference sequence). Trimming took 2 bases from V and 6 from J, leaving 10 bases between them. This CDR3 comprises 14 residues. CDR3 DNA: TGTGCCAGCAGTTTAGGGACGGGGCCCGGGGAGCTGTTTTTT. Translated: CASSLGTGPGELFF.

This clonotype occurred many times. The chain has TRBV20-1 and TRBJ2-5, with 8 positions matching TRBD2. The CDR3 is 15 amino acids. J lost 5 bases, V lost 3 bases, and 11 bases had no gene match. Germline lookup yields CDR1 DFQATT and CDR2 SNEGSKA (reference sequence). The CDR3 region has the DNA TGCAGTGCTAGGGGGGGGAGCGGGAGTAGGGAGACCCAGTACTTC. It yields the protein CSARGGSGSRETQYF.

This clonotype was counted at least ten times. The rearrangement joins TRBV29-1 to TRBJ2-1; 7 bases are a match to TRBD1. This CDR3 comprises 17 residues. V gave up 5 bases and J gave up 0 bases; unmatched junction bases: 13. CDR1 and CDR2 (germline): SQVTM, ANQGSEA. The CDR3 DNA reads TGCAGCGTTAGGACAGGAGTAACTCCTTTCTCCTACAATGAGCAGTTCTTC. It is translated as CSVRTGVTPFSYNEQFF.

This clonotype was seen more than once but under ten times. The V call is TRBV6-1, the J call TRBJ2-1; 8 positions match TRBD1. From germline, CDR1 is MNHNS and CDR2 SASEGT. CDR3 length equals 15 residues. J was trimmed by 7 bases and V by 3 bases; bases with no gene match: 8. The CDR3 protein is CASSERTGRWNEQFF. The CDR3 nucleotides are TGTGCCAGCAGTGAGCGGACAGGGAGGTGGAATGAGCAGTTCTTC.

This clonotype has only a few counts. As DNA, the CDR3 is TGCGCCAGCAGCCAAGAGGGAGCTGGGGCAGATACGCAGTATTTT. Amino acids: CASSQEGAGADTQYF. V usage is TRBV4-3 and J usage is TRBJ2-3, with D tentatively TRBD2 (5 bases). This CDR3 comprises 15 residues. Germline-derived CDR1 and CDR2 are LGHNA and YSLEER. V shed 0 bases and J shed 4 bases, with 11 bases lying between them.

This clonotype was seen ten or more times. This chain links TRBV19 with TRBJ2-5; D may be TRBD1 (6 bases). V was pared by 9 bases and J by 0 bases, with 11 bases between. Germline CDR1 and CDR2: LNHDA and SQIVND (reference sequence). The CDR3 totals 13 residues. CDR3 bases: TGTGCCAGCAGCAGGGGTTACCAAGAGACCCAGTACTTC. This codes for CASSRGYQETQYF.

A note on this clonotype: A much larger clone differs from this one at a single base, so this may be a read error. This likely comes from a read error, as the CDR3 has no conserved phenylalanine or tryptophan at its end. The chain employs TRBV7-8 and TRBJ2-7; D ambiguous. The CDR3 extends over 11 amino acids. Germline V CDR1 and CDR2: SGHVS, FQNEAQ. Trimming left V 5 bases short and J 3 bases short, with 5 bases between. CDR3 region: CASSSRYEQYL. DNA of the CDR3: TGTGCCAGCAGCAGCCGCTACGAGCAGTACCTC.

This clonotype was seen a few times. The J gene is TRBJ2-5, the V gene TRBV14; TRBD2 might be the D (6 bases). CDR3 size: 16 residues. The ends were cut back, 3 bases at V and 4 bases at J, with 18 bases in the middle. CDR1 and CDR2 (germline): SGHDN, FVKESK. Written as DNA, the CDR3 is TGTGCCAGCAGCCACGGAACCCATTCGCGGGGAGAGACCCAGTACTTC. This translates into CASSHGTHSRGETQYF. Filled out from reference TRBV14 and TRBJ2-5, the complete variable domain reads EAGVTQFPSHSVIEKGQTVTLRCDPISGHDNLYWYRRVMGKEIKFLLHFVKESKQDESGMPNNRFLAERTGGTYSTLKVQPAELEDSGVYFCASSHGTHSRGETQYFGPGTRLLVL.

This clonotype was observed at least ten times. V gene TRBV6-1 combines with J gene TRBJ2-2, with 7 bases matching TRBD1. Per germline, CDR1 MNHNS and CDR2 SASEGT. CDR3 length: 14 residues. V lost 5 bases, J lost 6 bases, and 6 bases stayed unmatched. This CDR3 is CASSQQGLSGELFF. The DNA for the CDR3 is TGTGCCAGCAGTCAACAGGGGTTGTCCGGGGAGCTGTTTTTT.

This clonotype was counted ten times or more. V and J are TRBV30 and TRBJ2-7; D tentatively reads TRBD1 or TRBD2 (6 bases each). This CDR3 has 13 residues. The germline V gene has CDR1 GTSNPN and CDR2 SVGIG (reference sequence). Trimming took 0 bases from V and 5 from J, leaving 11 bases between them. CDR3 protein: CAWSVGGLDEQYF. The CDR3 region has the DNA TGTGCCTGGAGTGTAGGGGGGCTGGACGAGCAGTACTTC.

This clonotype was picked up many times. This CDR3 is CASSRGGGQDYGYTF. The CDR3 bases are TGTGCCAGCAGTCGAGGGGGGGGACAGGACTATGGCTACACCTTC. V usage is TRBV28 and J usage is TRBJ1-2; 8 bases map to TRBD1. The trim removed 5 bases at V and 3 bases at J, leaving 8 bases unmatched. There are 15 residues in the CDR3. Germline V CDR1 and CDR2: MDHEN, SYDVKM.

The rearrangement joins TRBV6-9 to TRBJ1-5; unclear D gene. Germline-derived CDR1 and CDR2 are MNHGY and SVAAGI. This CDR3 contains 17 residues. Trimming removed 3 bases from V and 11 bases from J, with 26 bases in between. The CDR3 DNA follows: TGTGCCAGCAGTTACGCGGAGGCTGCTTTTCGAATCGGGGCCCAGCATTTT. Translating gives CASSYAEAAFRIGAQHF.

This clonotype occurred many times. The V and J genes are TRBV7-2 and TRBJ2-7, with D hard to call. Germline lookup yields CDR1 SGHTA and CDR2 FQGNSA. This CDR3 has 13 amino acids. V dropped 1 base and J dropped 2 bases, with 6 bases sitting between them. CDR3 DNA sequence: TGTGCCAGCAGCTTAGGCCTTGCCTACGAGCAGTACTTC. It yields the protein CASSLGLAYEQYF.

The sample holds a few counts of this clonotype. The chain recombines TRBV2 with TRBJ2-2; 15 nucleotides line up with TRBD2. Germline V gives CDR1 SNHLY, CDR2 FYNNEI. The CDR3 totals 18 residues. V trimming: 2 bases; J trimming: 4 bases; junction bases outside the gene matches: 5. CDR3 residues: CASSETPGLAGGTGELFF. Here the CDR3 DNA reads TGTGCCAGCAGTGAAACGCCGGGACTAGCGGGAGGCACCGGGGAGCTGTTTTTT.